The 30 T cell receptor beta chains in this list originate from one sample, sequenced in a study of T cells after yellow fever vaccination. TCRdb used MiXCR to reprocess the 5' RACE reads, holding one entry per CDR3 protein. The data hold 300,000 to 350,000 distinct CDR3 sequences, with roughly 10% observed a single time. The sample was CD4+ T cells sorted from PBMCs, taken 45 days after the yellow fever booster vaccination. The receptors derive from a man between 18 and 29 years old who received the YFV17D yellow fever vaccine.

The table lists this clonotype with a few counts. V usage is TRBV10-2 and J usage is TRBJ2-7; D is possibly TRBD1 (5 bases). The CDR3 consists of 13 residues. CDR1 WSHSY and CDR2 SAAADI come from the germline V gene. Trimming removed 6 bases at V and 6 bases at J, with 15 bases between. CDR3: CASRYPGMGEQYF. Here the CDR3 DNA reads TGCGCCAGCAGGTACCCAGGGATGGGCGAGCAGTACTTC.

This clonotype occurred a few times. V and J are TRBV3-1 and TRBJ2-5; D ambiguous. Between the trimmed V and J ends, which lost 3 bases and 2 bases, there was a span of 10 bases. The CDR3 is made up of 14 amino acids. Germline lookup yields CDR1 LGHDT and CDR2 YNNKEL (reference sequence). The CDR3 DNA is TGTGCCAGCAGCCAGGCCCAAGGGCAAGAGACCCAGTACTTC. Protein: CASSQAQGQETQYF.

The rearrangement links TRBV5-1 to TRBJ1-5, with TRBD1 matching over 9 bases. The CDR3 has 15 residues. The V and J ends lost 4 bases and 1 base, in that order; junction bases with no gene match: 3. In germline, CDR1 is SGHRS, CDR2 YFSETQ. CDR3 loop: CASSKDRGSNQPQHF. The CDR3 nucleotides are TGCGCCAGCAGCAAAGACAGGGGGAGCAATCAGCCCCAGCATTTT.

This clonotype came up many times. The J gene is TRBJ2-3, the V gene TRBV7-9; 10 nucleotides agree with TRBD1. This CDR3 has 14 amino acids. The germline CDR1 and CDR2 sequences are SEHNR and FQNEAQ (reference sequence). V dropped 5 bases and J dropped 6; count of bases not matched to a gene: 5. CDR3 bases: TGTGCCAGCAGCCGGGACAGGGGTCCCGATACGCAGTATTTT. Amino acids: CASSRDRGPDTQYF.

This clonotype came up many times. The chain carries TRBV10-3 and TRBJ1-2, with TRBD1 matching 9 bases. The CDR3 is 15 amino acids. The junction had 9 bases not matched to a gene; V was cut back by 2 bases and J by 8 bases. CDR1 ENHRY and CDR2 SYGVKD come from the germline V gene. The CDR3: CAISEIWGQGSGYTF. The DNA of the CDR3 is TGTGCCATCAGTGAGATTTGGGGACAGGGCAGCGGCTACACCTTC.

CDR3 protein: CASSLAGPTQYV. Here the CDR3 DNA reads TGTGCCAGCAGCTTGGCCGGGCCAACACAGTACGTC. The gene calls are TRBV6-2 or TRBV6-3 and TRBJ2-7, with D unresolved. There are 12 residues in the CDR3. V shed 6 bases and J shed 10 bases, with 16 bases lying between them. Germline V CDR1 and CDR2: MNHEY, SVGEGT.

This clonotype has a handful of counts. The chain is built from TRBV6-2 or TRBV6-3 and TRBJ2-7; D ambiguous. Trimming took 10 bases from V and 7 from J, leaving 14 bases between them. Germline V gene sequence: CDR1 MNHEY, CDR2 SVGEGT. The CDR3 runs 11 residues. CDR3 sequence: CATSWAREQYV. As DNA, the CDR3 is TGTGCCACCTCCTGGGCCCGGGAGCAGTACGTC.

There are many counts of this clonotype. The chain links TRBV5-6 to TRBJ2-2; 9 nucleotides agree with TRBD1. CDR1 is SGHDT and CDR2 is YYEEEE in the germline V gene. V lost 5 bases and J lost 1; bases outside the gene matches: 6. The CDR3 runs to 16 residues. In DNA form, the CDR3 reads TGTGCCAGCAGGGGACAGGGAAGGTTGAACACCGGGGAGCTGTTTTTT. As protein: CASRGQGRLNTGELFF.

In this sample, this clonotype turned up a few times. The V gene is TRBV12-3 or TRBV12-4, the J gene TRBJ2-7; 11 positions agree with TRBD1. The CDR3 has 14 residues. Trimming took 4 bases from V and 5 from J; bases not matched to a gene: 4. CDR3 bases: TGTGCCAGCAGTTCTCGGACAGGGGGCGACGAGCAGTACTTC. This codes for CASSSRTGGDEQYF.

Many counts were recorded for this clonotype. The rearrangement links TRBV12-3 or TRBV12-4 to TRBJ1-5; D is ambiguous. V lost 6 bases to trimming and J lost 4 bases, with 10 bases between them. The CDR3 is 13 amino acids. CDR3 in DNA: TGTGCCAGCAGGGCCATCGGAAATCAGCCCCAGCATTTT. Translation: CASRAIGNQPQHF.

At least ten counts were recorded for this clonotype. The V gene is TRBV7-8, the J gene TRBJ2-3, with 10 bases aligning to TRBD2. Germline lookup yields CDR1 SGHVS and CDR2 FQNEAQ. The V gene end was trimmed by 3 bases and the J gene end by 8 bases; junction bases not matched to a gene: 17. This CDR3 contains 18 residues. CDR3 coding DNA: TGTGCCAGCAGCTTGAGGGGAAGCGGGGGGGCTTTATCGGGTACGCAGTATTTT. This codes for CASSLRGSGGALSGTQYF.

The chain couples TRBV6-2 or TRBV6-3 to TRBJ2-2; 10 nucleotides match TRBD2. Germline assignment: CDR1 MNHEY and CDR2 SVGEGT. The CDR3 covers 18 residues. V lost 7 bases and J lost 4; bases outside the gene matches: 15. CDR3 loop: CASKSPSERGGLTGELFF. CDR3 sequence (DNA): TGTGCCAGCAAGAGTCCATCGGAGCGGGGGGGCCTCACCGGGGAGCTGTTTTTT.

This clonotype was seen only a few times. For the CDR3, the DNA is TGTGCCAGCAGTGAAACTCCCAGGGTTGCGGATGAGCAGTTCTTC. Protein sequence: CASSETPRVADEQFF. This sequence joins TRBV6-1 and TRBJ2-1, with a weak D call TRBD1 (5 bases). V was clipped by 2 bases and J by 8 bases, with 16 bases between them. Germline V gene data show CDR1 as MNHNS and CDR2 as SASEGT. The CDR3 sequence is 15 residues long.

This clonotype was found a few times. The V call is TRBV11-2, the J call TRBJ2-7; D possibly corresponds to TRBD2 (5 bases). The CDR3 sequence is 13 residues long. Trimming shortened V by 0 bases and J by 9 bases, and 12 bases separated the two germline ends. Per germline, CDR1 SGHAT and CDR2 FQNNGV. The CDR3 reads CASSLDPWAGQYV. CDR3 nucleotides: TGTGCCAGCAGCTTAGATCCATGGGCGGGGCAGTACGTC.

This clonotype appeared a few times. This chain joins TRBV19 and TRBJ2-3; D unclear. Trimming pared 6 bases from V and 1 base from J, leaving 8 bases between. The CDR3 consists of 13 residues. Germline V lookup: CDR1 LNHDA, CDR2 SQIVND (reference sequence). CDR3 protein: CASRAGRTDTQYF. As DNA, the CDR3 is TGTGCCAGTAGGGCCGGACGCACAGATACGCAGTATTTT. Looking up the rest from reference TRBV19 and TRBJ2-3 gives the full variable domain: DGGITQSPKYLFRKEGQNVTLSCEQNLNHDAMYWYRQDPGQGLRLIYYSQIVNDFQKGDIAEGYSVSREKKESFPLTVTSAQKNPTAFYLCASRAGRTDTQYFGPGTRLTVL.

This clonotype was counted many times. This chain links TRBV7-2 with TRBJ1-4, with a weak D call TRBD1 (6 bases). Looked up from germline, CDR1 is SGHTA and CDR2 is FQGNSA. Trimming removed 1 base from V and 4 bases from J, with 7 bases in between. CDR3 length: 14 residues. In DNA, the CDR3 is TGTGCCAGCAGCTTAGGGGGGCTTAATGAAAAACTGTTTTTT. Protein product: CASSLGGLNEKLFF.

The chain is built from TRBV7-9 and TRBJ1-3, with TRBD1 as a possible D gene (6 bases). Germline CDR1 SEHNR, CDR2 FQNEAQ (reference sequence). Trimming cost V 4 bases and J 2 bases, with 12 bases left between them. The CDR3 extends over 15 amino acids. The CDR3 is CASSYPGGAGNTIYF. As DNA, the CDR3 is TGTGCCAGCAGCTACCCGGGGGGCGCTGGAAACACCATATATTTT.

The V gene is TRBV9, the J gene TRBJ2-3, with D perhaps being TRBD1 or TRBD2 (6 bases each). Germline CDR1 SGDLS, CDR2 YYNGEE. Deletions cut 0 bases from V and 0 bases from J, with 11 bases between. CDR3 length: 16 residues. The CDR3 loop is CASSVDPGASTDTQYF. As DNA, the CDR3 is TGTGCCAGCAGCGTAGACCCGGGGGCCAGCACAGATACGCAGTATTTT. Variable domain in full (rest from reference TRBV9 and TRBJ2-3): DSGVTQTPKHLITATGQRVTLRCSPRSGDLSVYWYQQSLDQGLQFLIQYYNGEERAKGNILERFSAQQFPDLHSELNLSSLELGDSALYFCASSVDPGASTDTQYFGPGTRLTVL.

This clonotype has ten or more counts. The CDR3 loop reads CASSPDTGANVLTF. The DNA of the CDR3 is TGTGCCAGCAGTCCCGATACCGGGGCCAACGTCCTGACTTTC. This sequence joins TRBV2 and TRBJ2-6; no definite D call. This CDR3 is built from 14 residues. CDR1 and CDR2 from the germline V gene are SNHLY and FYNNEI. With 5 bases removed from V and 4 bases from J, the gap between germline ends came to 9 bases. Complete variable domain (other parts from reference TRBV2 and TRBJ2-6): EPEVTQTPSHQVTQMGQEVILRCVPISNHLYFYWYRQILGQKVEFLVSFYNNEISEKSEIFDDQFSVERPDGSNFTLKIRSTKLEDSAMYFCASSPDTGANVLTFGAGSRLTVL.

The genes are TRBV27 and TRBJ2-1, with 13 bases lining up with TRBD2. CDR1 and CDR2 from the germline V gene are MNHEY and SMNVEV (reference sequence). V was clipped by 3 bases and J by 4 bases; unmatched bases: 3. CDR3 length equals 16 residues. CDR3 protein: CASSFRLAGGYNEQFF. The CDR3 DNA is TGTGCCAGCAGTTTTAGACTAGCGGGGGGTTACAATGAGCAGTTCTTC.

This clonotype was counted between two and nine times. The chain is built from TRBV6-1 and TRBJ1-1; D perhaps matches TRBD1 (5 bases). CDR3 length: 15 residues. Trimming left V 6 bases short and J 1 base short, with 15 bases between. Germline V gives CDR1 MNHNS, CDR2 SASEGT. The CDR3 sequence: CASSTLFQGNTEAFF. The DNA for the CDR3 is TGTGCCAGCAGCACCTTATTCCAGGGGAACACTGAAGCTTTCTTT.

This clonotype was counted a few times. The chain recombines TRBV24-1 with TRBJ2-5; 10 nucleotides align to TRBD2. The germline gives CDR1 KGHDR, CDR2 SFDVKD. CDR3 length: 14 amino acids. V was clipped by 6 bases and J by 6 bases; unmatched bases: 6. CDR3 protein: CATSPAGGQKTQYF. For the CDR3, the DNA is TGTGCCACCAGTCCAGCGGGGGGGCAAAAGACCCAGTACTTC.

This clonotype has only a few counts. The chain recombines TRBV5-6 with TRBJ1-1; D is ambiguous. Germline V lookup: CDR1 SGHDT, CDR2 YYEEEE. The CDR3 spans 14 residues. V was clipped by 4 bases and J by 3 bases, with 13 bases between them. The CDR3 DNA sequence: TGTGCCAGCAGCCCTCTTGGGGTCTACACTGAAGCTTTCTTT. Residues: CASSPLGVYTEAFF.

This clonotype was detected a few times. The rearrangement uses TRBV5-1 and TRBJ2-3, with 9 nucleotides matching TRBD1. J was trimmed by 3 bases and V by 7 bases; bases with no gene match: 9. The CDR3 runs 15 residues. From germline, CDR1 is SGHRS and CDR2 YFSETQ. This chain's CDR3 is CASRHGTGPTDTQYF. The CDR3, as DNA: TGCGCCAGCCGCCATGGGACAGGGCCTACAGATACGCAGTATTTT. The full variable domain, completed using reference TRBV5-1 and TRBJ2-3, is KAGVTQTPRYLIKTRGQQVTLSCSPISGHRSVSWYQQTPGQGLQFLFEYFSETQRNKGNFPGRFSGRQFSNSRSEMNVSTLELGDSALYLCASRHGTGPTDTQYFGPGTRLTVL.

This clonotype has a count of ten or more. V and J are TRBV12-3 or TRBV12-4 and TRBJ1-2; D might be TRBD1 (5 bases). The CDR3 consists of 16 residues. Trimming took off 1 base at V and 0 bases at J, with 12 bases between the two ends. CDR3: CASSLEAGPSNYGYTF. In DNA, the CDR3 is TGTGCCAGCAGTTTAGAGGCGGGGCCTTCTAACTATGGCTACACCTTC.

The chain uses TRBV7-2 and TRBJ2-1; weak D call: TRBD2 (6 bases). The CDR3 is made up of 15 amino acids. Germline V gene lookup returns CDR1 SGHTA and CDR2 FQGNSA. Trimming took off 2 bases at V and 2 bases at J, with 10 bases between the two ends. The CDR3 reads CASSLTGETYNEQFF. The DNA of the CDR3 is TGTGCCAGCAGCTTAACGGGGGAAACCTACAATGAGCAGTTCTTC.

This clonotype was recorded many times. The rearrangement uses TRBV4-3 and TRBJ2-7, with TRBD2 matching over 12 bases. From germline, CDR1 is LGHNA and CDR2 YSLEER. The CDR3 spans 19 residues. With 3 bases clipped from V and 0 bases from J, the junction kept 12 bases outside the gene matches. The DNA for the CDR3 is TGCGCCAGCAGCCATTTCTTGGGGACTAGCGGGTTCAGCTCCTACGAGCAGTACTTC. Its protein product is CASSHFLGTSGFSSYEQYF.

The J gene is TRBJ2-2, the V gene TRBV7-6; D is uncertain. Looked up from germline, CDR1 is SGHVS and CDR2 is FNYEAQ. V lost 6 bases, J lost 6 bases, and 11 bases lay in between. The CDR3 consists of 13 residues. CDR3 sequence (DNA): TGTGCCAGCAGTGAACTTAACCCCGGGGAGCTGTTTTTT. Amino acids: CASSELNPGELFF.

This chain connects TRBV10-3 to TRBJ1-3; perhaps TRBD1 as D (5 bases). The CDR3 totals 13 residues. CDR1 and CDR2 from the germline V gene are ENHRY and SYGVKD. V was pared by 11 bases and J by 1 base, with 12 bases between. CDR3 in amino acids: CAPGWSSGNTIYF. CDR3 nucleotide sequence: TGTGCCCCAGGGTGGTCATCTGGAAACACCATATATTTT.

In this sample, this clonotype turned up many times. This sequence joins TRBV6-1 and TRBJ1-5, with a tentative D call TRBD1 (6 bases). CDR1 and CDR2 from the germline V gene are MNHNS and SASEGT. Trimming shortened V by 4 bases and J by 7 bases, and 23 bases separated the two germline ends. This CDR3 region has 17 residues. CDR3 residues: CASSAPVTGSAGQPQHF. The DNA for the CDR3 is TGTGCCAGCAGTGCTCCCGTTACAGGGAGTGCGGGCCAGCCCCAGCATTTT.